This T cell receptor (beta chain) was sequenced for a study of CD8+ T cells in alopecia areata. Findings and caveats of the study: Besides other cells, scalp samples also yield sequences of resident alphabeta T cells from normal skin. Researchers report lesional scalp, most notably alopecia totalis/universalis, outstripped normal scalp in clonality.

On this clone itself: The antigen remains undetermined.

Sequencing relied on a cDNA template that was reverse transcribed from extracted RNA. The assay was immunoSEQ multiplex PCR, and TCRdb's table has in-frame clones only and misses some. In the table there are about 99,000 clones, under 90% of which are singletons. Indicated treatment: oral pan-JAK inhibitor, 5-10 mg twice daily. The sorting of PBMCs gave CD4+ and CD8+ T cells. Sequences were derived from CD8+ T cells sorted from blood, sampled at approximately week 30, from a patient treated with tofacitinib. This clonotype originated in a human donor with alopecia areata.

CDR3: CASVDRVQETQYF. In DNA form, the CDR3 reads TGTGCCAGCGTCGACAGGGTCCAAGAGACCCAGTACTTC. The chain couples TRBV7-9 to TRBJ2-5, with 7 bases fitting TRBD1. Germline CDR1 reads SEHNR; CDR2 reads FQNEAQ (reference sequence). This CDR3 region has 13 residues. V shed 8 bases and J 1 base; nucleotides not matched to a gene: 4.